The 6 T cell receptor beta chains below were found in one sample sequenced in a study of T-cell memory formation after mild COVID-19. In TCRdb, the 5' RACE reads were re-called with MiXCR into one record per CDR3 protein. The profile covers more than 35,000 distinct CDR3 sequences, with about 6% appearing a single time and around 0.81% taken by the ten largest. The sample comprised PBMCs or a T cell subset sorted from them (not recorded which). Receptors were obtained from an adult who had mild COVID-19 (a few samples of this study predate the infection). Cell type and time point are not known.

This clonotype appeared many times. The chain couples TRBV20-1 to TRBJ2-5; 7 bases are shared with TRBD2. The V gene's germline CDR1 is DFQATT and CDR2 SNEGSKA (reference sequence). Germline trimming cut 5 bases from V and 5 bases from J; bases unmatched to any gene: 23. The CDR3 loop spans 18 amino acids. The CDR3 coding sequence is TGCAGTGCTGTGGGGCTGGGCTCTCGCGGGGGTAGGAAGGAGACCCAGTACTTC. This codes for CSAVGLGSRGGRKETQYF.

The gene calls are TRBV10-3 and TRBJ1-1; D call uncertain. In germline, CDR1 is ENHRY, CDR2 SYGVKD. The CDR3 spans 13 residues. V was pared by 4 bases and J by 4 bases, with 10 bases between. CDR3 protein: CAISVDRGTEAFF. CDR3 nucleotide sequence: TGTGCCATCAGTGTCGACCGGGGCACTGAAGCTTTCTTT.

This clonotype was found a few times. The CDR3 loop reads CATSDQGLAGETQYF. DNA for the CDR3: TGTGCCACCAGTGATCAGGGACTAGCGGGAGAGACCCAGTACTTC. V and J are TRBV24-1 and TRBJ2-5, with 12 bases that match TRBD2. V trimming: 3 bases; J trimming: 4 bases; junction bases outside the gene matches: 2. CDR3 length: 15 amino acids. Germline V gene sequence: CDR1 KGHDR, CDR2 SFDVKD.

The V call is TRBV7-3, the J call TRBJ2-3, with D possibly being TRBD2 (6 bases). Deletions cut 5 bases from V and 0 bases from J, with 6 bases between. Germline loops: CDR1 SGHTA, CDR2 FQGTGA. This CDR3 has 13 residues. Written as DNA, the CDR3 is TGTGCCAGCAGCGGGACTAGCACAGATACGCAGTATTTT. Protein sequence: CASSGTSTDTQYF.

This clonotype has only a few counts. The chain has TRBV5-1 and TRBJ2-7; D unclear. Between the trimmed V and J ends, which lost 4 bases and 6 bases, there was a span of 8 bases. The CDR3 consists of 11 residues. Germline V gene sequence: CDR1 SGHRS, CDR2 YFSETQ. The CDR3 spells CASSVGGEQYF. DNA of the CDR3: TGCGCCAGCAGCGTTGGTGGCGAGCAGTACTTC. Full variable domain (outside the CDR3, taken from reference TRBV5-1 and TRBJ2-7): KAGVTQTPRYLIKTRGQQVTLSCSPISGHRSVSWYQQTPGQGLQFLFEYFSETQRNKGNFPGRFSGRQFSNSRSEMNVSTLELGDSALYLCASSVGGEQYFGPGTRLTVT.

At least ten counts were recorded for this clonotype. This chain's CDR3 is CASSLEPTGVNTEAFF. The CDR3 region has the DNA TGCGCCAGCAGCTTGGAACCGACAGGGGTGAACACTGAAGCTTTCTTT. This sequence joins TRBV5-1 and TRBJ1-1; 8 positions match TRBD1. From germline, CDR1 is SGHRS and CDR2 YFSETQ. The CDR3 is 16 residues long. The V and J ends lost 0 bases and 0 bases, in that order; junction bases with no gene match: 4.